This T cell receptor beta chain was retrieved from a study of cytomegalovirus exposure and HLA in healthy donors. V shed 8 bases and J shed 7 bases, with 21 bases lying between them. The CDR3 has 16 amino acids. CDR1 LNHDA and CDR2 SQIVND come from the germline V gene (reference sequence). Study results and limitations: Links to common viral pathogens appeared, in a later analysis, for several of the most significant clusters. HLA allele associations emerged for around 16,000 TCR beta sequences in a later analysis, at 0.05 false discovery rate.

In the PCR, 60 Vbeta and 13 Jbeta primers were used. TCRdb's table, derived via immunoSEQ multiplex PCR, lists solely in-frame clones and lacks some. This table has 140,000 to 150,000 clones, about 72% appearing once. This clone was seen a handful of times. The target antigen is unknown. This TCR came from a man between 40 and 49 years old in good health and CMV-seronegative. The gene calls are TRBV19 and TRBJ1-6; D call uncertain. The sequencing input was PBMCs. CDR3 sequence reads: CASRPSPAAHNSPLHF. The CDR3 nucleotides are TGTGCCAGTCGCCCCAGCCCAGCAGCGCACAATTCACCCCTCCACTTT.